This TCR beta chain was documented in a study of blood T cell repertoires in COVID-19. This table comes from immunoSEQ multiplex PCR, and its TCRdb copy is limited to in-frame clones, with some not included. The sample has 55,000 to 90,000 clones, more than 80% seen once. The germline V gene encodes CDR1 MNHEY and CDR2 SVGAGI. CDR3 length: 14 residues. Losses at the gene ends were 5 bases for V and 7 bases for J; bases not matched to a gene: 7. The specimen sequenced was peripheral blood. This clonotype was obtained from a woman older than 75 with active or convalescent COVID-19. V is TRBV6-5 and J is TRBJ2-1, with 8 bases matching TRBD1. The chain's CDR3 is CASSPGQGRNEQFF. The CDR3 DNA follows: TGTGCCAGCAGTCCCGGACAGGGTCGTAATGAGCAGTTCTTC.